This is a list of T cell receptor beta chains from one sample in a study of PD-1 blockade in classical Hodgkin lymphoma. Repertoires were generated with immunoSEQ multiplex PCR, while TCRdb's copy carries only in-frame clones and drops some. The repertoire holds under 25,000 clones, with roughly 84% as singletons. The sequenced sample was peripheral blood mononuclear cells (PBMCs), obtained at baseline. Every receptor here comes from a human donor with classical Hodgkin lymphoma. Each CDR3 is given with its conserved first and last residue. The D gene is left open where the match is weak. Clone size is stated in some rows and not others, as once, few, many or a class when expanded.

>-|TRBJ2-7|TRBV30|-
CAWSVSPQRREQYF
TGTGCCTGGAGTGTATCCCCCCAAAGGCGCGAGCAGTACTTC
>-|TRBJ2-3|TRBV28|-
CASSFPLGPEGDTQYF
TGTGCCAGCAGTTTTCCCTTGGGGCCCGAAGGAGATACGCAGTATTTT
>-|TRBJ2-5|TRBV15|TRBD1
CATSSLPWAGGLVETQYF
TGTGCCACCAGCAGCCTCCCGTGGGCAGGGGGCCTCGTGGAGACCCAGTACTTC
>-|TRBJ2-1|TRBV7-2|TRBD1
CASSLTGTGFGEQFF
TGTGCCAGCAGCTTAACCGGGACAGGGTTTGGAGAGCAGTTCTTC
>-|TRBJ1-2|TRBV30|TRBD1
CACQVSGGAYGYTF
TGTGCCTGCCAAGTTTCAGGGGGCGCTTATGGCTACACCTTC
>-|TRBJ1-6|TRBV7-2|-
CASSLGGNSPLHF
TGTGCCAGCAGCTTAGGCGGGAATTCACCCCTCCACTTT
>-|TRBJ2-1|TRBV11-2|-
CASSFLQSRSRREQFF
TGTGCCAGCAGCTTCCTCCAAAGTAGAAGCCGTAGGGAGCAGTTCTTC
>-|TRBJ1-4|TRBV19|-
CATSEGRPNEKLFF
TGTGCCACCTCAGAGGGACGGCCTAATGAAAAACTGTTTTTT
>-|TRBJ1-5|TRBV4-1|-
CASSQGVGLLSNQPQHF
TGCGCCAGCAGCCAAGGTGTGGGTCTACTGAGCAATCAGCCCCAGCATTTT
>-|TRBJ1-2|TRBV7-9|-
CASRWTEREGYTF
TGTGCCAGCAGGTGGACGGAACGGGAAGGCTACACCTTC
>few|TRBJ1-2|TRBV10-3|-
CAIRDSSLYGYTF
TGTGCCATCAGGGACAGCAGCTTATATGGCTACACCTTC
>-|TRBJ1-2|TRBV27|-
CASSSQGAPSYGYTF
TGTGCCAGCAGTTCTCAGGGTGCCCCTAGCTATGGCTACACCTTC
>-|TRBJ2-5|TRBV5-6|TRBD1
CASSSRQGETQYF
TGTGCCAGCAGCTCTAGACAGGGAGAGACCCAGTACTTC
>once|TRBJ1-2|TRBV19|TRBD1
CASSIDLFGTGGDGYTF
TGTGCCAGTAGTATAGATCTATTTGGGACAGGGGGTGATGGCTACACCTTC
>once|TRBJ2-7|TRBV7-2|TRBD1
CASSYPTGFHEQYF
TGTGCCAGCAGCTATCCGACAGGGTTTCACGAGCAGTACTTC
>-|TRBJ1-1|TRBV27|-
CASSRTVNTEAFF
TGTGCCAGCAGCCGGACGGTGAACACTGAAGCTTTCTTT
>-|TRBJ1-5|TRBV5-5|-
CASSLEQPYSNQPQHF
TGTGCCAGCAGCTTGGAACAGCCGTATAGCAATCAGCCCCAGCATTTT
>-|TRBJ2-7|TRBV6-6|-
CASTLGYSYEQYF
TGTGCCAGCACCCTCGGCTACTCCTACGAGCAGTACTTC
>-|TRBJ2-1|TRBV4-3|TRBD2
CASSQAGTSGSNEQFF
TGCGCCAGCAGCCAGGCCGGGACTAGCGGCTCCAATGAGCAGTTCTTC
>-|TRBJ1-4|TRBV11-2|-
CASSLGPGDGEFF
TGTGCCAGCAGCTTAGGTCCTGGCGACGGGGAGTTTTTT
>-|TRBJ1-2|TRBV7-9|-
CASSLVSGTPDYGYTF
TGTGCCAGCAGCTTAGTCTCCGGGACACCGGACTATGGCTACACCTTC
>-|TRBJ2-5|TRBV7-9|-
CASSLAQILLEETQYF
TGTGCCAGCAGCTTAGCGCAGATCCTTCTAGAAGAGACCCAGTACTTC
>-|TRBJ1-1|TRBV6-6|-
CASSQRGSEAFF
TGTGCCAGCAGCCAACGTGGCAGCGAAGCTTTCTTT
>-|TRBJ1-1|TRBV4-3|TRBD1
CASSQRTGDLNTEAFF
TGCGCCAGCAGCCAACGGACAGGCGACTTGAACACTGAAGCTTTCTTT
>large|TRBJ1-5|TRBV19|-
CASSIGQHSNQPQHF
TGTGCCAGTAGTATAGGACAGCATAGCAATCAGCCCCAGCATTTT
>-|TRBJ1-5|TRBV6-1|-
CASRIGVDNQPQHF
TGTGCCAGCAGGATAGGGGTTGACAATCAGCCCCAGCATTTT
>-|TRBJ1-2|TRBV5-4|TRBD1
CASSPWDRGPKKGYTF
TGTGCCAGCAGCCCCTGGGACAGGGGGCCCAAAAAAGGCTACACCTTC
>-|TRBJ1-1|TRBV5-1|TRBD1
CASSPGTANTEAFF
TGCGCCAGCAGCCCGGGGACAGCCAACACTGAAGCTTTCTTT
>-|TRBJ2-4|TRBV6-5|-
CASSYSEGLDIQYF
TGTGCCAGCAGTTACTCGGAGGGTCTAGACATTCAGTACTTC
>-|TRBJ1-2|TRBV10-3|-
CAISEPRGSVGGYTF
TGTGCCATCAGTGAGCCCCGGGGCAGTGTCGGTGGCTACACCTTC
>-|TRBJ1-2|TRBV5-8|-
CASSPLIGNYGYTF
TGTGCCAGCAGCCCACTCATTGGTAACTATGGCTACACCTTC
>-|TRBJ2-2|TRBV9|TRBD1
CASQEDRATGELFF
TGTGCCAGCCAAGAGGACAGGGCCACCGGGGAGCTGTTTTTT
>-|TRBJ2-1|TRBV18|-
CASSPLVVWGRALNEQFF
TGTGCCAGCTCACCACTGGTCGTTTGGGGCCGAGCACTCAATGAGCAGTTCTTC
>-|TRBJ1-1|TRBV29-1|TRBD1
CSVRPGGTTEAFF
TGCAGCGTCCGGCCAGGGGGGACCACTGAAGCTTTCTTT
>-|TRBJ1-6|TRBV7-9|-
CASSLNNLLDNSPLHF
TGTGCCAGCAGCTTAAACAACTTACTCGATAATTCACCCCTCCACTTT
>-|TRBJ1-5|TRBV11-2|-
CASSHAKGQPQHF
TGTGCCAGCAGCCACGCGAAAGGTCAGCCCCAGCATTTT
>-|TRBJ2-4|TRBV15|-
CATSRDPGKNIQYF
TGTGCCACCAGCAGAGATCCTGGCAAAAACATTCAGTACTTC
>few|TRBJ1-2|TRBV7-3|TRBD1
CASSRTGGGGYTF
TGTGCCAGCAGCCGTACAGGGGGAGGCGGCTACACCTTC
>-|TRBJ2-5|TRBV27|-
CASKSGLETQYF
TGTGCCAGCAAGTCAGGGTTAGAGACCCAGTACTTC
>-|TRBJ2-1|TRBV20-1|-
CSAPFSGEQFF
TGCAGTGCTCCTTTCTCCGGTGAGCAGTTCTTC
>-|TRBJ1-1|TRBV30|-
CAWRRGNTEAFF
TGTGCCTGGCGGAGGGGGAACACTGAAGCTTTCTTT
>-|TRBJ2-2|TRBV6-5|TRBD2
CASSYRGGYGTGELFF
TGTGCCAGCAGCTACCGGGGGGGCTATGGCACCGGGGAGCTGTTTTTT
>few|TRBJ1-2|TRBV4-2|-
CASSQDHSSGVGYGYTF
TGTGCCAGCAGCCAAGACCACAGTTCGGGGGTGGGCTATGGCTACACCTTC
>-|TRBJ1-1|TRBV19|-
CASSIGQNTEAFF
TGTGCCAGTAGTATAGGGCAGAACACTGAAGCTTTCTTT
>-|TRBJ2-3|TRBV7-3|-
CASSFLPDSSSVWDTQYF
TGTGCCAGCAGCTTCCTACCCGACAGCTCTTCTGTGTGGGATACGCAGTATTTT